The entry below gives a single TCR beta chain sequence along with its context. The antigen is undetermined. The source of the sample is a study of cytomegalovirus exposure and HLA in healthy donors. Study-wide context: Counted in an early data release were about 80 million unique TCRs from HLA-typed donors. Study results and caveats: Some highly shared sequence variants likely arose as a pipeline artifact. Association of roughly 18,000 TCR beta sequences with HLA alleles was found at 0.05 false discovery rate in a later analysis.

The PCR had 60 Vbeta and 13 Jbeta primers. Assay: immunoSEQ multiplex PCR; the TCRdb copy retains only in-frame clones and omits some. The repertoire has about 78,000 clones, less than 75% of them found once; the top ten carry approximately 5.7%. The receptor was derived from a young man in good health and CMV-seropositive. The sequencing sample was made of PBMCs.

The CDR3 loop is CASSHPEGKQYF. Here the CDR3 DNA reads TGTGCCAGCAGCCATCCCGAGGGAAAGCAGTACTTC. This rearrangement joins TRBV7-2 to TRBJ2-7; TRBD2 might be the D (5 bases). CDR3 length: 12 residues. V lost 5 bases, J lost 8 bases, and 13 bases lay in between. The germline gives CDR1 SGHTA, CDR2 FQGNSA.